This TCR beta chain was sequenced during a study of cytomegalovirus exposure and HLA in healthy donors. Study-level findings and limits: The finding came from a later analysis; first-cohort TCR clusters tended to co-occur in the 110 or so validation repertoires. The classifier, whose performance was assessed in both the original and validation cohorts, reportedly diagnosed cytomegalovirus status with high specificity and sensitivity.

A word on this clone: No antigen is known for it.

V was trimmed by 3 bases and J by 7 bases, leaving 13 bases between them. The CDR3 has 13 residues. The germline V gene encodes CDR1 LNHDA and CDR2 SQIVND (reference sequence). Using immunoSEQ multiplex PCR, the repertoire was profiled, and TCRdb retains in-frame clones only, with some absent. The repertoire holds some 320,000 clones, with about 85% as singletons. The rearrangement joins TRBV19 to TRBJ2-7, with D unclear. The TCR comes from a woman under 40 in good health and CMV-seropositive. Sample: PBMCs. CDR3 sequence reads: CASSILGKGEQYF. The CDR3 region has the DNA TGTGCCAGTAGTATTTTGGGTAAGGGTGAGCAGTACTTC. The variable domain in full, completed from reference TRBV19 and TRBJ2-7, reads DGGITQSPKYLFRKEGQNVTLSCEQNLNHDAMYWYRQDPGQGLRLIYYSQIVNDFQKGDIAEGYSVSREKKESFPLTVTSAQKNPTAFYLCASSILGKGEQYFGPGTRLTVT.